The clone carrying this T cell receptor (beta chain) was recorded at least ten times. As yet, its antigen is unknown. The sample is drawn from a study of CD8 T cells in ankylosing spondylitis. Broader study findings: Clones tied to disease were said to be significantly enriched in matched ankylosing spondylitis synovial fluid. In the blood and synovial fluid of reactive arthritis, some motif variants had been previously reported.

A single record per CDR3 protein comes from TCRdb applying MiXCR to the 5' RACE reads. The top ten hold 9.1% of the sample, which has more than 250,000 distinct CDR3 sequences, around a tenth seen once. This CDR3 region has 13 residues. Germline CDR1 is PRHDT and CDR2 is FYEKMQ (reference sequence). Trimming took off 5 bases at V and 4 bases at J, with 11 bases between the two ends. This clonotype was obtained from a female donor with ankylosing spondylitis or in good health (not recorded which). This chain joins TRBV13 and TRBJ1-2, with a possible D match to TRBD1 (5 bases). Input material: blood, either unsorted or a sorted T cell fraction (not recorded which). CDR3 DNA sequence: TGTGCCAGCAGCCTGTCAGGGATCTATGGCTACACCTTC. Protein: CASSLSGIYGYTF.